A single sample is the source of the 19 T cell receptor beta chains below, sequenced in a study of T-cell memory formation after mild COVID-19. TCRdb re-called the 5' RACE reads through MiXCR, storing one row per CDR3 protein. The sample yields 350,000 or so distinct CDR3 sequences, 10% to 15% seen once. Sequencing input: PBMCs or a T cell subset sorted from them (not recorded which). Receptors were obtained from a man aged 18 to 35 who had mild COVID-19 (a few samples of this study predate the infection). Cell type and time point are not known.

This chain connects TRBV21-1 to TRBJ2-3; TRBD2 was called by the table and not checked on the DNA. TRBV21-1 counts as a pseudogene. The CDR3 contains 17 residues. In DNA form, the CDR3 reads TGTGCCAGCAGCACGCCGTTATCGGGGGGGGCCTCAGATACGCAGTATTTT. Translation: CASSTPLSGGASDTQYF.

CDR3 sequence: CAISAWTLRDNEQFF. CDR3 coding DNA: TGTGCCATCAGTGCCTGGACATTAAGGGACAATGAGCAGTTCTTC. The chain combines TRBV10-3 with TRBJ2-1; D is possibly TRBD1 (5 bases). The V gene lost 4 bases and the J gene lost 5 bases, with 15 bases spanning the gap. The CDR3 runs to 15 residues. Germline V gene data show CDR1 as ENHRY and CDR2 as SYGVKD.

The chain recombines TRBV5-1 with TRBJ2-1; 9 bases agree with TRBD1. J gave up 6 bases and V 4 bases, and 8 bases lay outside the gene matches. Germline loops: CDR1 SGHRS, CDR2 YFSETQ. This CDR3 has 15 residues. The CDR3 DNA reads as TGCGCCAGCAGCCCGGAGCCGACAGGGGGCAATGAGCAGTTCTTC. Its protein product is CASSPEPTGGNEQFF.

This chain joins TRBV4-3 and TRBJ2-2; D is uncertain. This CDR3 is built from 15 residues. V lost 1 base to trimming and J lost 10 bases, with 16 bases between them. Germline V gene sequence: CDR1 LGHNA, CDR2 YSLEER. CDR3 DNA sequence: TGCGCCAGCAGCCAAGGTTGGGCTGGGGAACAGGAGCTGTTTTTT. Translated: CASSQGWAGEQELFF.

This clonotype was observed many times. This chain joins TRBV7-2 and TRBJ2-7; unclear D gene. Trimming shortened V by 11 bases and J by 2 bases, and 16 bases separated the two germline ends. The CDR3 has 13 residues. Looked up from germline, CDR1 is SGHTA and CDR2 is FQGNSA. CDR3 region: CAVSDRGPYEQYF. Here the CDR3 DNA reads TGTGCCGTCAGCGACCGAGGACCCTACGAGCAGTACTTC.

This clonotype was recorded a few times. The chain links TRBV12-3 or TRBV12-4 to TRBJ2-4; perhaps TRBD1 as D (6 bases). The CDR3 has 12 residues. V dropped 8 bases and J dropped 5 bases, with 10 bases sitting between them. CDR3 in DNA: TGTGCCAGCGGGGGCGCCCAAAACATTCAGTACTTC. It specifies CASGGAQNIQYF.

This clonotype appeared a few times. CDR3 DNA sequence: TGCGCCAGCAGCCAAGAGGCCCCACAGGGAGTGCCCCAGTACTTC. Translation gives CASSQEAPQGVPQYF. The chain has TRBV4-1 and TRBJ2-5, with D possibly TRBD1 on 6 matching bases. The germline CDR1 and CDR2 sequences are MGHRA and YSYEKL. V dropped 0 bases and J dropped 9 bases, with 17 bases sitting between them. The CDR3 covers 15 residues.

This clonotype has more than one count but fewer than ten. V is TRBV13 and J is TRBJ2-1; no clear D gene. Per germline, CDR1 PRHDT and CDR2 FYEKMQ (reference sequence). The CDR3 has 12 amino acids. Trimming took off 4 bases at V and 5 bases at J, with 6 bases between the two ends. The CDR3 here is CASSSRNNEQFF. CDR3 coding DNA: TGTGCCAGCAGCTCCCGGAACAATGAGCAGTTCTTC. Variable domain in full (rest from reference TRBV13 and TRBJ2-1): AAGVIQSPRHLIKEKRETATLKCYPIPRHDTVYWYQQGPGQDPQFLISFYEKMQSDKGSIPDRFSAQQFSDYHSELNMSSLELGDSALYFCASSSRNNEQFFGPGTRLTVL.

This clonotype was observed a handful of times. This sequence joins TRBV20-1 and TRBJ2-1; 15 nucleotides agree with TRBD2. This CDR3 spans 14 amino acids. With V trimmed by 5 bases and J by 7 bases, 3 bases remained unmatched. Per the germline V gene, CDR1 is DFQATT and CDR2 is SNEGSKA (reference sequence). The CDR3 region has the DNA TGCAGTGCTTGGGGACTAGCGGGGGGTAATGAGCAGTTCTTC. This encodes CSAWGLAGGNEQFF.

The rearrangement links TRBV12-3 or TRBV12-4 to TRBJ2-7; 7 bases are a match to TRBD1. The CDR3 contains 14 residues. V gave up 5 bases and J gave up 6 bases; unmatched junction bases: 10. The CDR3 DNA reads TGTGCCAGCAGTCCACAGGGGAAGAGGGTCGAGCAGTACTTC. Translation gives CASSPQGKRVEQYF.

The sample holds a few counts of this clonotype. The CDR3 loop is CASSYFRNYGYTF. The CDR3 nucleotides read TGTGCCAGCAGTTACTTCCGTAACTATGGCTACACCTTC. The chain couples TRBV6-2 or TRBV6-3 to TRBJ1-2, with D unresolved. This CDR3 has 13 residues. The V end was cut by 1 base, the J end by 1 base, with 4 bases between. CDR1 is MNHEY, CDR2 SVGEGT, per germline.

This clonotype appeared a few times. The CDR3: CMVVPAGSSYNEQFF. In DNA, the CDR3 is TGCATGGTTGTACCGGCAGGAAGCTCCTACAATGAGCAGTTCTTC. The genes are TRBV29-1 and TRBJ2-1; D ambiguous. CDR1 and CDR2 from the germline V gene are SQVTM and ANQGSEA. The CDR3 is 15 residues long.

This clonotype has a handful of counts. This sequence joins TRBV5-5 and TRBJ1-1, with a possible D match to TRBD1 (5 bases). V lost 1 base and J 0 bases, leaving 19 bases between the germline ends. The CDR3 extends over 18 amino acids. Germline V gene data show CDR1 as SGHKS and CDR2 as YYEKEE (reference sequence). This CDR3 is CASSLTFYTPGMNTEAFF. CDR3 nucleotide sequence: TGTGCCAGCAGCTTGACATTTTATACCCCAGGGATGAACACTGAAGCTTTCTTT.

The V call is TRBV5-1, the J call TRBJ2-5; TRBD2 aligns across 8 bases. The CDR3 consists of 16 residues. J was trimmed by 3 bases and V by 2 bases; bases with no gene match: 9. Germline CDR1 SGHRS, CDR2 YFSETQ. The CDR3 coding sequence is TGCGCCAGCAGCTTTTATCGGGGGGGGCGAGAAGAGACCCAGTACTTC. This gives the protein CASSFYRGGREETQYF.

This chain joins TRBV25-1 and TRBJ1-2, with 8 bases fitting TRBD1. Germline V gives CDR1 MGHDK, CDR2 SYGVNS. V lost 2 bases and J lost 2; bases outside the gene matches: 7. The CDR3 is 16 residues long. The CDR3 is CASSERVGTGNYGYTF. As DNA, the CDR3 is TGTGCCAGCAGTGAACGAGTCGGGACAGGAAACTATGGCTACACCTTC.

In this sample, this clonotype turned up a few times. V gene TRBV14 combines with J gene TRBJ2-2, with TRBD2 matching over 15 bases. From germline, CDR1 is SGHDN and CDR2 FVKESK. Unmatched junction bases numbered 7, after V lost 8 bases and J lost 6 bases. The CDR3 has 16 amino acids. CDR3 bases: TGTGCCAGCCGGACTAGCGGGGGGGCCATGTCCGGGGAGCTGTTTTTT. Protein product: CASRTSGGAMSGELFF. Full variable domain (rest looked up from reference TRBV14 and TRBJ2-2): EAGVTQFPSHSVIEKGQTVTLRCDPISGHDNLYWYRRVMGKEIKFLLHFVKESKQDESGMPNNRFLAERTGGTYSTLKVQPAELEDSGVYFCASRTSGGAMSGELFFGEGSRLTVL.

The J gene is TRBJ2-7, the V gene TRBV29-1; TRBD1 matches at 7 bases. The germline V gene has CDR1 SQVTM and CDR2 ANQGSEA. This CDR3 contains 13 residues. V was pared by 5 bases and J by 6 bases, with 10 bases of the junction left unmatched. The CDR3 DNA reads TGCAGCGTTATACAGGTAGGGGACAGCGAGCAGTACTTC. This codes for CSVIQVGDSEQYF.

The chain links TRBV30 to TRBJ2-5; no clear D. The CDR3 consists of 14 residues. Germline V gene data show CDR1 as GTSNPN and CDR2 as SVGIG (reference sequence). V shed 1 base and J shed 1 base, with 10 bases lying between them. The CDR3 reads CAWSASWGQETQYF. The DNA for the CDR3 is TGTGCCTGGAGTGCAAGCTGGGGCCAAGAGACCCAGTACTTC.

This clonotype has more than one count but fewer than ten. The CDR3 spells CASSLGYGAGLKLFF. The CDR3 bases are TGTGCCAGCAGCTTAGGGTACGGAGCAGGATTAAAACTGTTTTTT. V and J are TRBV7-6 and TRBJ1-4; no firm D call. The germline V gene encodes CDR1 SGHVS and CDR2 FNYEAQ. The V and J ends lost 1 base and 10 bases respectively, with 16 bases between them. The CDR3 has 15 amino acids. Looking up the rest from reference TRBV7-6 and TRBJ1-4 gives the full variable domain: GAGVSQSPRYKVTKRGQDVALRCDPISGHVSLYWYRQALGQGPEFLTYFNYEAQQDKSGLPNDRFSAERPEGSISTLTIQRTEQRDSAMYRCASSLGYGAGLKLFFGSGTQLSVL.